The present T cell receptor beta chain was sequenced within a study of T-cell reconstitution after alpha-beta-depleted transplantation in children. V lost 1 base to trimming and J lost 12 bases, with 10 bases between them. The length of the CDR3 is 12 residues. Germline loops: CDR1 LGHNT, CDR2 FRNRAP. During its preparation, the TCRbeta library received unique molecular identifiers. TCRdb recomputed calls from the PCR reads with MiXCR, one row per CDR3 protein. Of hundreds of thousands of distinct CDR3 sequences listed, about 10% are singletons. This clonotype occurred many times. The chain couples TRBV12-5 to TRBJ2-1; no firm D call. The sequences come from PBMCs, collected before TCRalphabeta/CD19-depleted stem cell transplant. The TCR originated in a child aged 2 to 10 with inherited bone marrow failure, due to receive a stem cell transplant. CDR3 in amino acids: CASGLGLAGQFF. CDR3 bases: TGTGCTAGTGGTTTGGGACTTGCCGGGCAGTTCTTC.